These T cell receptor beta chains were read from a single sample in a study of beta chain features in type 1 diabetes. The method was immunoSEQ multiplex PCR; TCRdb's version includes in-frame clones alone and lacks a portion of them. The sample has roughly 400,000 clones, 8.5% to 10% seen once. The source material was central memory CD4+ T cells from blood. The receptor set was obtained from a young man with type 1 diabetes. The CDR3 runs from the conserved cysteine through the conserved F or W. D genes are given only for firm matches. Expanded clones are given a class, and other clones once, few, many or no size at all.

NA | few | TRBJ1-5 | TRBV25-1 | TGTGCCAGCAGTGGGAGGACTTCGGATCAGCCCCAGCATTTT | CASSGRTSDQPQHF
NA | few | TRBJ1-4 | TRBV6-5 | TGTGCCACCTTAAATTACAGGCTTAATGAAAAACTGTTTTTT | CATLNYRLNEKLFF
NA | NA | TRBJ2-5 | TRBV5-1 | TGCGCCAGCACCCCCTCCGGGGTGGGGGAGACCCAGTACTTC | CASTPSGVGETQYF
NA | NA | TRBJ2-3 | TRBV5-1 | TGCGCCAGCCAACCAGGGGGGATGGAGGATACGCAGTATTTT | CASQPGGMEDTQYF
TRBD1 | few | TRBJ1-2 | TRBV19 | TGTGCCAGTAGACATCGACAGGGGGCGTTTGGCTACACCTTC | CASRHRQGAFGYTF
NA | few | TRBJ2-2 | TRBV19 | TGTGCCAGTAGTAGTGCCTTTTGGAACACCGGGGAGCTGTTTTTT | CASSSAFWNTGELFF
NA | NA | TRBJ2-1 | TRBV30 | TGTGCCTGGCGGGGCGGGACGGTCTCCTACAATGAGCAGTTCTTC | CAWRGGTVSYNEQFF
TRBD2 | NA | TRBJ2-1 | TRBV6-5 | TGTGCCAGCAGTCAAATAGCGGGAGGCTACAATGAGCAGTTCTTC | CASSQIAGGYNEQFF
NA | NA | TRBJ2-5 | TRBV6-5 | TGTGCCAGCAGTGTAGACAGCGTCCAAGAGACCCAGTACTTC | CASSVDSVQETQYF
NA | few | TRBJ2-1 | TRBV18 | TGTGCCAGCTCACCCCGTTCGGGTAGCGGAACCTCCTACAATGAGCAGTTCTTC | CASSPRSGSGTSYNEQFF
TRBD1 | few | TRBJ2-2 | TRBV5-6 | TGTGCCAGCAGACACGACAGGGCCGGGGAGCTGTTTTTT | CASRHDRAGELFF
TRBD1 | few | TRBJ2-7 | TRBV6-5 | TGTGCCAGCAGTATCCGGACAGGCTCCTACGAGCAGTACTTC | CASSIRTGSYEQYF
TRBD1 | NA | TRBJ1-1 | TRBV27 | TGTGCCAGCAGTTTATTGACAGGGAGAACTGAAGCTTTCTTT | CASSLLTGRTEAFF
TRBD1 | few | TRBJ2-7 | TRBV28 | TGTGCCAGCAGTTTAAGGTTCGGTAGGACAGGGGGAACCTACGAGCAGTACTTC | CASSLRFGRTGGTYEQYF
NA | NA | TRBJ1-5 | TRBV7-6 | TGTGCCAGCAGCCCGGGGATTTGGGGTCAGCCCCAGCATTTT | CASSPGIWGQPQHF
NA | many | TRBJ2-7 | TRBV7-9 | TGTGCCAGCAGCTTAATCGCAGCCACTTACGAGCAGTACTTC | CASSLIAATYEQYF
TRBD1 | many | TRBJ1-4 | TRBV27 | TGTGCCAGCAGTTGGGGACAGGGGAATGAAAAACTGTTTTTT | CASSWGQGNEKLFF
TRBD1 | few | TRBJ2-5 | TRBV10-3 | TGTGCCATCAGCATCGGGACAGGTACTCGGGAGACCCAGTACTTC | CAISIGTGTRETQYF
NA | NA | TRBJ2-1 | TRBV28 | TGTGCCAGTAAGTTAGCGGCACCTTACAATGAGCAGTTCTTC | CASKLAAPYNEQFF
NA | few | TRBJ1-5 | TRBV29-1 | TGCAGCGTTGAAGACAGTGGGCGAGATCAGCCCCAGCATTTT | CSVEDSGRDQPQHF
TRBD2 | NA | TRBJ2-7 | TRBV11-1 | TGTGCCAGCAGCATCAAGACGGGACTAGCGGGTTCTATTCCCTACGAGCAGTACTTC | CASSIKTGLAGSIPYEQYF
NA | few | TRBJ2-2 | TRBV21-1 | TGTGCCAGCAGCAGAAAAGAAAGAGGGATAGGGACTAGCGGGAGGGCCGGGGAGCTGTTTTTT | CASSRKERGIGTSGRAGELFF
NA | NA | TRBJ1-5 | TRBV6-1 | TGTGCCAGCAGTCCGGTTACTGCGGGCAATCAGCCCCAGCATTTT | CASSPVTAGNQPQHF
NA | NA | TRBJ2-7 | TRBV7-8 | TGTGCCAGCAGCTTAGTTGACGGGGGACTCTACGAGCAGTACTTC | CASSLVDGGLYEQYF
NA | few | TRBJ2-5 | TRBV19 | TGTGCCAGTAGTTCGAGAGATCAGGGTCAAGAGACCCAGTACTTC | CASSSRDQGQETQYF
NA | few | TRBJ1-2 | TRBV7-6 | TGTGCCAGCAGCGCCCGGGACGGAGGCTATGGCTACACCTTC | CASSARDGGYGYTF
NA | NA | TRBJ2-7 | TRBV5-4 | TGTGCCAGCAGCCAAGCTAAACAGTACGAGCAGTACTTC | CASSQAKQYEQYF
NA | NA | TRBJ2-5 | TRBV18 | TGTGCCAGCTCTGGAGGACCAGCGGAGACCCAGTACTTC | CASSGGPAETQYF
TRBD1 | NA | TRBJ2-3 | TRBV7-8 | TGTGCCAGCAGCTTGGACAGGGGGACGGCAGATACGCAGTATTTT | CASSLDRGTADTQYF
NA | few | TRBJ2-2 | TRBV19 | TGTGCCAGTACCCTAGAAGGAGCAGTGAGCACCGGGGAGCTGTTTTTT | CASTLEGAVSTGELFF
NA | few | TRBJ1-3 | TRBV7-9 | TGTGCCAGCAGCTTAGCAGTTCGTGGAAACACCATATATTTT | CASSLAVRGNTIYF
NA | few | TRBJ2-7 | TRBV7-9 | TGTGCCAGCAGCTCCTATACACTCACCTACGAGCAGTACTTC | CASSSYTLTYEQYF
NA | NA | TRBJ1-1 | TRBV28 | TGTGCCAGCAGGCCCGGAGTTGGAACCGAAGCTTTCTTT | CASRPGVGTEAFF
NA | NA | TRBJ2-2 | TRBV27 | TGTGCCAGCAGCGGGGGAGTCGGGGAGCTGTTTTTT | CASSGGVGELFF
NA | NA | TRBJ2-2 | TRBV14 | TGTGCCAGCAGCCGTGCGGGACGGGACACCGGGGAGCTGTTTTTT | CASSRAGRDTGELFF
TRBD2 | few | TRBJ2-5 | TRBV9 | TGTGCCAGCAGCGTTCTTGCGGGAGGGCCTTCGGAGACCCAGTACTTC | CASSVLAGGPSETQYF
NA | many | TRBJ1-4 | TRBV7-2 | TGTGCCAGCAGCCCCCAGTCCGGCAGGGTGGGGGGAAAACTGTTTTTT | CASSPQSGRVGGKLFF
NA | NA | TRBJ1-2 | TRBV29-1 | TGCAGCGTTGTCCTAAACTATGGCTACACCTTC | CSVVLNYGYTF
NA | few | TRBJ2-3 | TRBV7-3 | TGTGCCAGCAGCCTAATGGGTGGCACAGATACGCAGTATTTT | CASSLMGGTDTQYF
TRBD2 | few | TRBJ2-2 | TRBV5-5 | TGTGCCAGCAGCTGGCTAGCGGGTCACACCGGGGAGCTGTTTTTT | CASSWLAGHTGELFF
NA | few | TRBJ1-5 | TRBV5-1 | TGCGCCAGCAGCCAAGACCCTTATAGCAATCAGCCCCAGCATTTT | CASSQDPYSNQPQHF
NA | NA | TRBJ2-1 | TRBV15 | TGTGCCACCAGAGAGGCTTCCTACAATGAGCAGTTCTTC | CATREASYNEQFF
TRBD1 | few | TRBJ2-3 | TRBV10-3 | TGTGCCATCAGGGGGGTACAGGGGCTGTCAGATACGCAGTATTTT | CAIRGVQGLSDTQYF
NA | NA | TRBJ2-7 | TRBV27 | TGTGCCAGCAGCTCGACAGTTACCTACGAGCAGTACTTC | CASSSTVTYEQYF
TRBD2 | NA | TRBJ2-5 | TRBV9 | TGTGCCAGCAGCGTAGGTGTTAGCGGGATCGAGACCCAGTACTTC | CASSVGVSGIETQYF
NA | NA | TRBJ2-2 | TRBV10-1 | TGCGCCAGCAGTGAGTCGGCGGGAAACACCGGGGAGCTGTTTTTT | CASSESAGNTGELFF
NA | NA | TRBJ2-7 | TRBV27 | TGTGCCACCCAAGGGAGGTCCTACGAGCAGTACTTC | CATQGRSYEQYF
NA | many | TRBJ2-1 | TRBV28 | TGTGCCACCCTAAAAGAAGAGCAGTTCTTC | CATLKEEQFF
NA | few | TRBJ1-4 | TRBV4-3 | TGCGCCAGCAGCCAAGAAAGTACAGGAGGGGAAAAACTGTTTTTT | CASSQESTGGEKLFF
TRBD1 | NA | TRBJ1-5 | TRBV19 | TGTGCCAGTAGTCCCCAGACAGGGAATCAGCCCCAGCATTTT | CASSPQTGNQPQHF
TRBD1 | few | TRBJ1-2 | TRBV6-5 | TGTGCCAGCAGTTACCTGGGACAGGTTAAGGGCTACACCTTC | CASSYLGQVKGYTF
TRBD2 | NA | TRBJ2-1 | TRBV7-2 | TGTGCCAGCAGCTTAGGCGTAGCGGGACGTTCGGGGCAGTTCTTC | CASSLGVAGRSGQFF
NA | NA | TRBJ2-5 | TRBV10-3 | TGTGCCATTAAATCATGGGGGGATGAGACCCAGTACTTC | CAIKSWGDETQYF
TRBD1 | few | TRBJ1-5 | TRBV5-1 | TGCGCCAGCAGCCTCGGGACAGGGGAGGCCCAGCCCCAGCATTTT | CASSLGTGEAQPQHF
TRBD1 | NA | TRBJ2-3 | TRBV5-1 | TGCGCCAGCAGCTTCGACAGGGGGCTCACAGATACGCAGTATTTT | CASSFDRGLTDTQYF
TRBD2 | many | TRBJ2-1 | TRBV11-3 | TGTGCCAGCTCCCCCGGGGACAGACTTAGCGGGAGCGCTTGGAATGAGCAGTTCTTC | CASSPGDRLSGSAWNEQFF
NA | NA | TRBJ2-1 | TRBV6-5 | TGTGCCAGCAGTTTGGAGTTCTTC | CASSLEFF
TRBD1 | NA | TRBJ1-3 | TRBV5-4 | TGTGCCACCGGACAGGAAGGGTCTGGAAACACCATATATTTT | CATGQEGSGNTIYF